One sample yielded the 20 T cell receptor beta chains listed below, sequenced in a study of shared clonotypes between healthy human individuals. Data came from immunoSEQ multiplex PCR; TCRdb stores just in-frame clones and leaves some out. Altogether around 2.3 million clones are present, approximately 96% being singletons, with the ten largest covering over 0.1%. The sequenced material came from naive CD4+ T cells sorted from blood. Indicated subset: CD45RA+ positively selected. These receptors were obtained from a man younger than 30 in good health.

The chain is built from TRBV30 and TRBJ2-1; D may be TRBD1 (5 bases). The CDR3 covers 15 residues. V was trimmed by 0 bases and J by 6 bases, leaving 15 bases between them. CDR1 is GTSNPN and CDR2 is SVGIG in the germline V gene (reference sequence). The CDR3 protein is CAWSVLQGLSNEQFF. The CDR3 region has the DNA TGTGCCTGGAGTGTACTCCAGGGCTTAAGCAATGAGCAGTTCTTC.

J is TRBJ2-7 and V is TRBV6-1; weak D call: TRBD1 (6 bases). Germline assignment: CDR1 MNHNS and CDR2 SASEGT. The CDR3 contains 15 residues. The V gene lost 4 bases and the J gene lost 2 bases, with 15 bases spanning the gap. CDR3 in amino acids: CASSGGPLGAYEQYF. The CDR3 DNA reads TGTGCCAGCAGTGGGGGGCCTTTGGGGGCCTACGAGCAGTACTTC.

The CDR3 reads CASSFRDRQGEQYF. For the CDR3, the DNA is TGTGCCAGCAGCTTCCGGGACAGACAGGGCGAGCAGTACTTC. The chain links TRBV5-6 to TRBJ2-7, with 7 bases that match TRBD1. From germline, CDR1 is SGHDT and CDR2 YYEEEE. The junction had 8 bases not matched to a gene; V was cut back by 2 bases and J by 6 bases. The CDR3 is 14 residues long.

The V and J genes are TRBV10-3 and TRBJ2-2; 7 positions match TRBD1. The CDR3 has 16 residues. V shed 7 bases, J shed 4 bases, and the junction held 12 bases outside the gene matches. Germline V gene sequence: CDR1 ENHRY, CDR2 SYGVKD. The CDR3: CAINPYQGVVTGELFF. The DNA of the CDR3 is TGTGCCATCAATCCTTACCAGGGGGTTGTCACCGGGGAGCTGTTTTTT.

Regarding this clone: This same CDR3 is encoded by further DNA sequences in the sample. The chain combines TRBV2 with TRBJ2-5; no definite D call. This CDR3 contains 11 residues. Between the trimmed V and J ends, which lost 8 bases and 5 bases, there was a span of 9 bases. Germline V gives CDR1 SNHLY, CDR2 FYNNEI. The CDR3 is CASGRGETQYF. The CDR3, as DNA: TGTGCCAGCGGGCGTGGGGAGACCCAGTACTTC.

This clone was counted once. This chain joins TRBV6-5 and TRBJ2-7, with 9 bases matching TRBD2. This CDR3 is 13 amino acids long. Germline V gene data show CDR1 as MNHEY and CDR2 as SVGAGI. Losses at the gene ends were 6 bases for V and 7 bases for J; bases not matched to a gene: 7. CDR3 region: CASRREGLEEQYF. CDR3 coding DNA: TGTGCCAGCAGGCGGGAGGGCCTAGAAGAGCAGTACTTC.

The chain is built from TRBV6-5 and TRBJ2-7, with 10 bases matching TRBD1. V dropped 6 bases and J dropped 4; count of bases not matched to a gene: 6. Looked up from germline, CDR1 is MNHEY and CDR2 is SVGAGI. This CDR3 region has 14 residues. The CDR3 DNA sequence: TGTGCCAGCAGCCAACCGGGACAGGGGTACGAGCAGTACTTC. Residues: CASSQPGQGYEQYF.

V usage is TRBV2 and J usage is TRBJ2-3, with D possibly being TRBD2 (6 bases). The CDR3 has 16 residues. Between the trimmed V and J ends, which lost 6 bases and 0 bases, there was a span of 16 bases. From germline, CDR1 is SNHLY and CDR2 FYNNEI. The CDR3 DNA reads as TGTGCCAGCAGCGCACAACCGGGGGTTAGCACAGATACGCAGTATTTT. Translating gives CASSAQPGVSTDTQYF.

The rearrangement joins TRBV2 to TRBJ1-5; no clear D. The CDR3 runs to 14 residues. Trimming took off 1 base at V and 9 bases at J, with 13 bases between the two ends. Germline loops: CDR1 SNHLY, CDR2 FYNNEI. The CDR3 nucleotides are TGTGCCAGCAGTGAAGGCGAGGGCTGGGGGCCCCAGCATTTT. This sequence encodes CASSEGEGWGPQHF.

This clone was seen only once. V is TRBV28 and J is TRBJ1-2; 7 nucleotides line up with TRBD1. V gave up 4 bases and J gave up 4 bases; unmatched junction bases: 6. Germline V CDR1 and CDR2: MDHEN, SYDVKM. The CDR3 length is 14 residues. Here the CDR3 reads CASSSGGTGYGYTF. The CDR3 DNA sequence: TGTGCCAGCAGTTCAGGGGGTACGGGCTATGGCTACACCTTC.

This chain connects TRBV4-1 to TRBJ2-6; D remains ambiguous. Looked up from germline, CDR1 is MGHRA and CDR2 is YSYEKL. CDR3 length: 17 amino acids. Trimming took 1 base from V and 4 from J, leaving 14 bases between them. CDR3: CASSQGQRAAGANVLTF. As DNA, the CDR3 is TGCGCCAGCAGCCAAGGCCAACGGGCTGCCGGGGCCAACGTCCTGACTTTC.

This clone was seen only once. The chain joins TRBV5-1 to TRBJ2-7; 9 nucleotides line up with TRBD1. The germline V gene encodes CDR1 SGHRS and CDR2 YFSETQ. The V gene end was trimmed by 4 bases and the J gene end by 5 bases; junction bases not matched to a gene: 7. The length of the CDR3 is 14 residues. CDR3: CASSPTGDRDEQYF. CDR3 bases: TGCGCCAGCAGCCCGACGGGGGACAGGGACGAGCAGTACTTC.

This chain joins TRBV10-3 and TRBJ1-2; no clear D. The CDR3 runs 14 residues. Trimming left V 6 bases short and J 2 bases short, with 13 bases between. Germline CDR1 is ENHRY and CDR2 is SYGVKD. The CDR3 spells CAISPVPGNYGYTF. Here the CDR3 DNA reads TGTGCCATCAGCCCGGTTCCAGGAAACTATGGCTACACCTTC.

The chain couples TRBV6-5 to TRBJ2-2; TRBD1 might be the D (6 bases). Trimming pared 5 bases from V and 6 bases from J, leaving 10 bases between. CDR1 MNHEY and CDR2 SVGAGI come from the germline V gene. This CDR3 is built from 13 residues. CDR3 region: CASSNRASGELFF. Written as DNA, the CDR3 is TGTGCCAGCAGTAACAGGGCTTCCGGGGAGCTGTTTTTT.

The rearrangement joins TRBV4-1 to TRBJ2-3, with 8 bases lining up with TRBD2. The CDR3 spans 16 residues. Germline values: CDR1 MGHRA, CDR2 YSYEKL. Trimming at V came to 3 bases and at J to 0 bases, leaving 5 bases not matched to a gene. The CDR3 protein is CASSHTSGTSTDTQYF. CDR3 nucleotide sequence: TGCGCCAGCAGCCATACTAGCGGAACTAGCACAGATACGCAGTATTTT.

This sequence joins TRBV5-4 and TRBJ1-4; D might be TRBD1 (6 bases). The germline V gene encodes CDR1 SGHNT and CDR2 YYREEE (reference sequence). This CDR3 comprises 14 residues. V was cut by 4 bases and J by 5 bases, with 12 bases left in between. The CDR3, as DNA: TGTGCCAGCAGCCAAAAGACAGGAAATGAAAAACTGTTTTTT. Residues: CASSQKTGNEKLFF.

The J gene is TRBJ1-1, the V gene TRBV7-6, with 7 bases identical to TRBD1. Germline V gene lookup returns CDR1 SGHVS and CDR2 FNYEAQ. This CDR3 region has 12 residues. After removal of 4 bases from V and 5 bases from J, the junction contained 1 base not matched to a gene. CDR3 bases: TGTGCCAGCAGCTCAGGGGGGACTGAAGCTTTCTTT. Its translation: CASSSGGTEAFF.

The gene calls are TRBV28 and TRBJ2-7, with TRBD1 identical over 7 bases. The germline V gene has CDR1 MDHEN and CDR2 SYDVKM. This CDR3 is built from 15 residues. J lost 6 bases, V lost 1 base, and 9 bases had no gene match. As DNA, the CDR3 is TGTGCCAGCAGTTTATTAGGGAACAGGGGTGCCGAGCAGTACTTC. Protein: CASSLLGNRGAEQYF.

The rearrangement uses TRBV6-1 and TRBJ2-5; D not resolved. Trimming took off 10 bases at V and 4 bases at J, with 7 bases between the two ends. This CDR3 region has 10 residues. The germline V gene encodes CDR1 MNHNS and CDR2 SASEGT. CDR3 nucleotides: TGTGCCACACGCCTAGAGACCCAGTACTTC. It is translated as CATRLETQYF.

The gene calls are TRBV18 and TRBJ1-5; unclear D gene. V was shortened by 1 base and J by 7 bases, with 11 bases between the two germline ends. The CDR3 covers 14 residues. Germline CDR1 KGHSH, CDR2 LQKENI. CDR3 coding DNA: TGTGCCAGCTCACCACTCGGGGTGGAACAGCCCCAGCATTTT. As protein: CASSPLGVEQPQHF.